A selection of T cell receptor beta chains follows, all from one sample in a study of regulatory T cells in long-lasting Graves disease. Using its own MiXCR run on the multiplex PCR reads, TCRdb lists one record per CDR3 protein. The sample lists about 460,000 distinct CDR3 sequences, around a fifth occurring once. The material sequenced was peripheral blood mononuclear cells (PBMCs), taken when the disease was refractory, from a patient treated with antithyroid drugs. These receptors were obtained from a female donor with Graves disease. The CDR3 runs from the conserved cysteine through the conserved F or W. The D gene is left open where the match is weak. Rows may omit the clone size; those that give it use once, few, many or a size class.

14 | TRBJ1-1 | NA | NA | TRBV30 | TGTGCCTGGAGTTCGGCCCCAGCGGGCACTGAAGCTTTCTTT | CAWSSAPAGTEAFF
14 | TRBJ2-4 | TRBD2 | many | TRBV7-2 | TGTGCCAGCAGCTTTTGGCTAGCGGAAAACATTCAGTACTTC | CASSFWLAENIQYF
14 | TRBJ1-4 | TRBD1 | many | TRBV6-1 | TGTGCCAGCAGTCGACAGGGGTCGGGTGAAAAACTGTTTTTT | CASSRQGSGEKLFF
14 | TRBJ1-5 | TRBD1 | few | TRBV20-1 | TGCAGTGCTCCCACAGGGGCGGCAGATCAGCCCCAGCATTTT | CSAPTGAADQPQHF
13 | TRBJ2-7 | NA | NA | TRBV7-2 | TGTGCCAGCACCCCAGGGTTCTGGTACGAGCAGTACTTC | CASTPGFWYEQYF
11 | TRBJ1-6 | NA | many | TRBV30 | TGTGCCTGGAGTGTTCATTCACCCCTCCACTTT | CAWSVHSPLHF
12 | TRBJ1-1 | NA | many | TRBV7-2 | TGTGCCAGCAGCTTAGCGTCAGAGGAAGCTTTCTTT | CASSLASEEAFF
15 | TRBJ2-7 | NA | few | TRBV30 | TGTGCCTGGAGTGTAATCCGGTTCCCGCAATACGAGCAGTACTTC | CAWSVIRFPQYEQYF
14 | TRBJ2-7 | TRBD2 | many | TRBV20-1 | TGCAGTGCCACCCTGACTAGCGGTCCCTACGAGCAGTACTTC | CSATLTSGPYEQYF
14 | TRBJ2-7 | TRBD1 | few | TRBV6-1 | TGTGCCAGCAGTCACCGGGACAGCTCCTACGAGCAGTACTTC | CASSHRDSSYEQYF
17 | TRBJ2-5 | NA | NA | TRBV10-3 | TGTGCCATCAGTGAGTCTTATGTTTCTGACGGACAAGAGACCCAGTACTTC | CAISESYVSDGQETQYF
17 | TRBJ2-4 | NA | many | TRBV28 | TGTGCCAGCAGCCGAGCGACAGGCTTTGGGGCCAAAAACATTCAGTACTTC | CASSRATGFGAKNIQYF
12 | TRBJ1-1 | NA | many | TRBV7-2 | TGTGCCAGCAGCCCGGTGATAGCTGAAGCTTTCTTT | CASSPVIAEAFF
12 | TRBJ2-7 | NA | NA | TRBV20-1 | TGCAGTGCTAGGACCAGGGGGGACGAGCAGTACTTC | CSARTRGDEQYF
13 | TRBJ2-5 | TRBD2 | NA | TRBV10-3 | TGTGCCATCATGCCCGGGACTAGCGAGACCCAGTACTTC | CAIMPGTSETQYF
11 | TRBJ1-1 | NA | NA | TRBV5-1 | TGCGCCAACAGCGCCGAGACTGAAGCTTTCTTT | CANSAETEAFF
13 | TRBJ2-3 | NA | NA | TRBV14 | TGTGCCAGCAGCCCTCGGATTGCAGATACGCAGTATTTT | CASSPRIADTQYF
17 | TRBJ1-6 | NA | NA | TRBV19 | TGTGCCAGTAGTATAGCGGAGACTATACTCTATAATTCACCCCTCCACTTT | CASSIAETILYNSPLHF
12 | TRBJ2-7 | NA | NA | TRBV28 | TGTGCCAGCCTTTCAGGGGTAGGCGAGCAGTACTTC | CASLSGVGEQYF
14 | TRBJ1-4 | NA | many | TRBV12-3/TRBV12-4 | TGTGCCAGCAGTTGGGGACATCCTAATGAAAAACTGTTTTTT | CASSWGHPNEKLFF
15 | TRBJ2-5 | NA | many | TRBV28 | TGTGCCAGCAGTTACGGACAGACGTTTCGAGAGACCCAGTACTTC | CASSYGQTFRETQYF
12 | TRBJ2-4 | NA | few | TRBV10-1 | TGCGCCAGCAGTGAACGCGGAAACATTCAGTACTTC | CASSERGNIQYF
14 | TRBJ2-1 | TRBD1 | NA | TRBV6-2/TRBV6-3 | TGTGCCAGCAGTTCATCGACAGGGGATAACGAGCAGTTCTTC | CASSSSTGDNEQFF
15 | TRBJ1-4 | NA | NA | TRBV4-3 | TGCGCCAGCAGCCAAGATACCAGGCTTAATGAAAAACTGTTTTTT | CASSQDTRLNEKLFF
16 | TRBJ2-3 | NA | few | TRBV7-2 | TGTGCCAGCAGCTTAGGGGCGGGGCCCGGCACAGATACGCAGTATTTT | CASSLGAGPGTDTQYF
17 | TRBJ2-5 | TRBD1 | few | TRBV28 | TGTGCCAGCAGTTCTTCAATCCAGACAGGGTTCGTGGAGACCCAGTACTTC | CASSSSIQTGFVETQYF
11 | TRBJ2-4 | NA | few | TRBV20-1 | TGCAGTGCTAGTTCCCCTCCCGTTCAGTACTTC | CSASSPPVQYF
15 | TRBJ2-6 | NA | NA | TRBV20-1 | TGCAGTGGAAGAGGGACATCCTCTGGGGCCAACGTCCTGACTTTC | CSGRGTSSGANVLTF
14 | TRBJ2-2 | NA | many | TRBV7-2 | TGTGCCAGCAGCCCTCGACGGCTGCACGGGGAGCTGTTTTTT | CASSPRRLHGELFF
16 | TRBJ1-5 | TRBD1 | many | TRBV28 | TGTGCCAGCAGTTTACGTTTTGGGACAGGGGGCCGGGCCCAGCATTTT | CASSLRFGTGGRAQHF
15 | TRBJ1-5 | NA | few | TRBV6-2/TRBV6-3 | TGTGCCAGCAGTTACTCGTCGGGGGACAATCAGCCCCAGCATTTT | CASSYSSGDNQPQHF
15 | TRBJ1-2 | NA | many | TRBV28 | TGTGCCAGCAGTTTAGGGCTGACGGGTAACTATGGCTACACCTTC | CASSLGLTGNYGYTF
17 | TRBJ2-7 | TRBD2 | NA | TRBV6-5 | TGTGCCAGCAGTTACTCTGGAGTGGACAGCGGGGGCTACGAGCAGTACTTC | CASSYSGVDSGGYEQYF
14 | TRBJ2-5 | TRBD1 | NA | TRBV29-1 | TGCAGCGTTGAAGTCCCACAGGGGTGGGAGACCCAGTACTTC | CSVEVPQGWETQYF
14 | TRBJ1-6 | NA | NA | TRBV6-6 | TGTGCCAGCAGTTACTCGGGGGTTCAGTCACCCCTCCACTTT | CASSYSGVQSPLHF
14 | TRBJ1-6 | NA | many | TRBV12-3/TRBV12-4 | TGTGCCAGCAGTTCCCGACAGTATAATTCACCCCTCCACTTT | CASSSRQYNSPLHF
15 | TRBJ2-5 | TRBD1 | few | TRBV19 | TGTGCCACTCGAGCCGGGACAGGGGGCCAAGAGACCCAGTACTTC | CATRAGTGGQETQYF
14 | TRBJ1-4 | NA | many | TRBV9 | TGTGCCAGCAGCGCCACAGAAGCAGGTGAAAAACTGTTTTTT | CASSATEAGEKLFF
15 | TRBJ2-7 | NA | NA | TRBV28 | TGTGCCAGCACCGGGGGGGGCAGGGGGCCTTACGAGCAGTACTTC | CASTGGGRGPYEQYF
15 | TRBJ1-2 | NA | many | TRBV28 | TGTGCCAGCAGTCGGGGGAGGGCAACTAACTATGGCTACACCTTC | CASSRGRATNYGYTF
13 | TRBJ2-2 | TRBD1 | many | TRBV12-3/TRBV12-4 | TGTGCCAGCAGCCCCGGCCAGGGGGCCAGGCTGTTTTTT | CASSPGQGARLFF
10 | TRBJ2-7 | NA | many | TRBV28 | TGTGCCAGCAGACTTTACGAGCAGTACTTC | CASRLYEQYF
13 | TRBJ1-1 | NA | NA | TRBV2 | TGTGCCAGCAGTGAGGGCGAGGACACTGAAGCTTTCTTT | CASSEGEDTEAFF
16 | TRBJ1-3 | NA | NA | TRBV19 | TGTGCCAGTAGTGATGCGGGACTGTTGTCTGGAAACACCATATATTTT | CASSDAGLLSGNTIYF
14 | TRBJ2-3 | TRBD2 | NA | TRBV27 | TGTGCCAGCAGTTCAGCGGGAGGGAAAGATACGCAGTATTTT | CASSSAGGKDTQYF
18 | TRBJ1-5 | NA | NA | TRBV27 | TGTGCCAGCAGTCTCTTTGGGGGCCTATCTGTACCTAATCAGCCCCAGCATTTT | CASSLFGGLSVPNQPQHF
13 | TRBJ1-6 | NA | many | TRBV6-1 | TGTGCCAGCAGTGAGAGCGGAACCTCACCCCTCCACTTT | CASSESGTSPLHF
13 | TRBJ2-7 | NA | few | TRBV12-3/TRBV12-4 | TGTGCCAGCAGTTCGCCGGGGTCTTGGGAGCAGTACTTC | CASSSPGSWEQYF
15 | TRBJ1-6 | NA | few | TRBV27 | TGTGCCAGCAGTTTAGTTGTTACCCCTAATTCACCCCTCCACTTT | CASSLVVTPNSPLHF
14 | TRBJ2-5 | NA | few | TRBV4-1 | TGCGCCAGCAGCCAGGGTCTACTGGGGGAGACCCAGTACTTC | CASSQGLLGETQYF
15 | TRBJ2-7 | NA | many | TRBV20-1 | TGCAGTGCTAGAGACAGGGTTGGAGGGTCCTACGAGCAGTACTTC | CSARDRVGGSYEQYF
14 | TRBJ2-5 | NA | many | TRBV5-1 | TGCGCCAGCAGCTCCCCGGGAAATCAAGAGACCCAGTACTTC | CASSSPGNQETQYF
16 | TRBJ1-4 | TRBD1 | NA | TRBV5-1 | TGCGCCAGCAGCCAGGAACCGGGACAGGGTTGGGAAAAACTGTTTTTT | CASSQEPGQGWEKLFF
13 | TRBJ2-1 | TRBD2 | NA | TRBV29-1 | TGCAGCGTCGGGGGGGCATTTGGAAATGAGCAGTTCTTC | CSVGGAFGNEQFF